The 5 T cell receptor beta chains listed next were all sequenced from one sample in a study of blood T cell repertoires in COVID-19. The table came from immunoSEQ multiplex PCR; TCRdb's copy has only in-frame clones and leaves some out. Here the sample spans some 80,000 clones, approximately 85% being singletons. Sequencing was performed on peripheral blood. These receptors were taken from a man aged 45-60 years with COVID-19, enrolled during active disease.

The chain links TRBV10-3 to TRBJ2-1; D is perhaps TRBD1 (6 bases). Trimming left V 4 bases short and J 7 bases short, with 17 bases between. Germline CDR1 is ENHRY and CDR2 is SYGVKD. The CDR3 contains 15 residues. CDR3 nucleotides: TGTGCCATCAGTGGCCTTGGGGGCTCCCTTAATGAGCAGTTCTTC. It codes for CAISGLGGSLNEQFF.

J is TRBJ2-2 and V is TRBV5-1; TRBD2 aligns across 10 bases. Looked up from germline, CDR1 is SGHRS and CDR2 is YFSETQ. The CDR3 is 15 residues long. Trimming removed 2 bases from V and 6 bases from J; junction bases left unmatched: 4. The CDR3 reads CASSFLAGVSGELFF. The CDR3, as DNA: TGCGCCAGCAGCTTTCTAGCGGGAGTGTCCGGGGAGCTGTTTTTT.

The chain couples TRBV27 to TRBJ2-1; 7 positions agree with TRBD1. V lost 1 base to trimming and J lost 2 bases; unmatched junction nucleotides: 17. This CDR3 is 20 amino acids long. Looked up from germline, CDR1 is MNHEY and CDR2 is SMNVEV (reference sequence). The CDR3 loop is CASSLWPGGIKSGTYNEQFF. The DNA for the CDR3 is TGTGCCAGCAGTTTATGGCCAGGGGGTATAAAGTCGGGCACCTACAATGAGCAGTTCTTC.

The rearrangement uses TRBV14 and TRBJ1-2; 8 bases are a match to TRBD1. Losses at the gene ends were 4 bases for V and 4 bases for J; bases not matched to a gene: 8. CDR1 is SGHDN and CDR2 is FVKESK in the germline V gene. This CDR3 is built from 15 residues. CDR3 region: CASSPPGQVPYGYTF. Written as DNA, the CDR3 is TGTGCCAGCAGCCCACCGGGACAGGTTCCCTATGGCTACACCTTC.

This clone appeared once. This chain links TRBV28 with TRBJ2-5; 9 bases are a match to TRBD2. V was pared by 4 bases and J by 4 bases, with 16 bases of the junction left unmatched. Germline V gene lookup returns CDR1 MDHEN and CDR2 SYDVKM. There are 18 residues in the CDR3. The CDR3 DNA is TGTGCCAGCAGTTCTACCCACGTCTTAGCGGGAGTAGGAGAGACCCAGTACTTC. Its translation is CASSSTHVLAGVGETQYF.